This T cell receptor beta chain was captured in a study of shared clonotypes between healthy human individuals. For the study at large: Those who served as donors were a couple of women and three men between the ages of 18 and 49. Donors had three CD4 naive, three CD4 memory, two CD8 naive and one CD8 memory plate apiece.

TCRdb's copy holds only in-frame clones and misses some; the assay was immunoSEQ multiplex PCR. Counted here are 2 million to 2.5 million clones, approximately 94% occurring once; the ten biggest clones make up 0.13%. The source material was naive CD4+ T cells sorted from blood. As for subset: CD45RA+ positively selected. The receptor's source is a man between 18 and 35 years old in good health.

The CDR3 coding sequence is TGTGCCAGCAGTTTACAGGGGGGGGTGAGCGGCTACACCTTC. It specifies CASSLQGGVSGYTF. The chain joins TRBV28 to TRBJ1-2; 7 bases match TRBD1. Trimming took 2 bases from V and 8 from J; bases not matched to a gene: 8. CDR3 length: 14 amino acids. Germline loops: CDR1 MDHEN, CDR2 SYDVKM.